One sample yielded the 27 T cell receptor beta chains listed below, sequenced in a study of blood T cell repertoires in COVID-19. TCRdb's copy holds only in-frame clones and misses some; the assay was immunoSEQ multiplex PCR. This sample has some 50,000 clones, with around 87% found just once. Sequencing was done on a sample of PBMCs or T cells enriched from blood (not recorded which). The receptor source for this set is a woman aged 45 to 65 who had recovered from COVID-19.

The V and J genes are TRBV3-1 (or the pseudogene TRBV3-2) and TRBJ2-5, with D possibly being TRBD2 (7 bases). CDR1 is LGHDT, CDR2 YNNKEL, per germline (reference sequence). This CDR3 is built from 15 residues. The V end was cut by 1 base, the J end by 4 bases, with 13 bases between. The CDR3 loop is CASSQGVGGRETQYF. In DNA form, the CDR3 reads TGTGCCAGCAGCCAAGGGGTGGGGGGGCGAGAGACCCAGTACTTC.

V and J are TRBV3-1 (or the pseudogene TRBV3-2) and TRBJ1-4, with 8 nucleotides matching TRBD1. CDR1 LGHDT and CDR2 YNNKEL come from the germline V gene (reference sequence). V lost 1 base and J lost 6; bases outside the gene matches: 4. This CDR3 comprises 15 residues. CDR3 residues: CASSQAGRGHEKLFF. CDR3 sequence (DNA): TGTGCCAGCAGCCAAGCGGGCAGGGGGCATGAAAAACTGTTTTTT.

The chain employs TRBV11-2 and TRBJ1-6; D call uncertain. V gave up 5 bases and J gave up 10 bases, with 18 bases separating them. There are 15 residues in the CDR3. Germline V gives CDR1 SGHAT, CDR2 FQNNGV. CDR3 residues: CASSATPNSMSPLHF. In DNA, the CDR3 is TGTGCCAGCAGCGCTACCCCCAACAGTATGTCACCCCTCCACTTT.

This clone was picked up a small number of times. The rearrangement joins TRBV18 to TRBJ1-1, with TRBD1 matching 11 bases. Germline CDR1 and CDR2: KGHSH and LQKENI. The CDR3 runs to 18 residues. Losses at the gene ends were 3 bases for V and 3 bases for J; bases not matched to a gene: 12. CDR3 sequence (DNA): TGTGCCAGCTCACCTCGCCTAACGGGACAGGGGGTTGACACTGAAGCTTTCTTT. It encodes CASSPRLTGQGVDTEAFF.

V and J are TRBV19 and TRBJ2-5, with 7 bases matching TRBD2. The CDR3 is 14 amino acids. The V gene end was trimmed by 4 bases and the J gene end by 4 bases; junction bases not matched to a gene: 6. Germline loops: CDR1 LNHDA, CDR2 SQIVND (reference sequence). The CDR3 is CASSTGLVRETQYF. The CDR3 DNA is TGTGCCAGTAGTACTGGACTAGTAAGAGAGACCCAGTACTTC. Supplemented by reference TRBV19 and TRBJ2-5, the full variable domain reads DGGITQSPKYLFRKEGQNVTLSCEQNLNHDAMYWYRQDPGQGLRLIYYSQIVNDFQKGDIAEGYSVSREKKESFPLTVTSAQKNPTAFYLCASSTGLVRETQYFGPGTRLLVL.

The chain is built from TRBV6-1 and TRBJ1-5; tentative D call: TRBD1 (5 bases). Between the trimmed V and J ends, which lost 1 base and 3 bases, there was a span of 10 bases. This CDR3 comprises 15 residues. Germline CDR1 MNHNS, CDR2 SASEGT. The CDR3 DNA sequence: TGTGCCAGCAGTGAAGGACAGCCGGACAATCAGCCCCAGCATTTT. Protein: CASSEGQPDNQPQHF.

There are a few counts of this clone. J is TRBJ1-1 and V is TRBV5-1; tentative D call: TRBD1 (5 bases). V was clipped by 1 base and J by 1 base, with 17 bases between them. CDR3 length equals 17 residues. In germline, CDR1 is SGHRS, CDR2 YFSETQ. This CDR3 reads CASSLSPGRMKNTEAFF. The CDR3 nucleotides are TGCGCCAGCAGCTTGTCCCCAGGGAGGATGAAGAACACTGAAGCTTTCTTT. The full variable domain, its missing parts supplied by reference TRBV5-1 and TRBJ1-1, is KAGVTQTPRYLIKTRGQQVTLSCSPISGHRSVSWYQQTPGQGLQFLFEYFSETQRNKGNFPGRFSGRQFSNSRSEMNVSTLELGDSALYLCASSLSPGRMKNTEAFFGQGTRLTVV.

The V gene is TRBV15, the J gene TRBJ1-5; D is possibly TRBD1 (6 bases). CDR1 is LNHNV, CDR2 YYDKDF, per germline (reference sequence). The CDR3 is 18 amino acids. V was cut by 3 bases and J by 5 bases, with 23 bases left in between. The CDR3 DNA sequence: TGTGCCACCAGCAGCTCCGGTACAGGGACCGCGGCGGATCAGCCCCAGCATTTT. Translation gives CATSSSGTGTAADQPQHF.

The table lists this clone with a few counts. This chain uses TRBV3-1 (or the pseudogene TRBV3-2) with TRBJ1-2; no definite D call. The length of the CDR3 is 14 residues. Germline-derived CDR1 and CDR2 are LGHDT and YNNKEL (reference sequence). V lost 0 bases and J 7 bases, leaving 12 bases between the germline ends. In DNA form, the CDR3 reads TGTGCCAGCAGCCAAGACGTCGGGGTGGGTGGCTACACCTTC. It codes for CASSQDVGVGGYTF.

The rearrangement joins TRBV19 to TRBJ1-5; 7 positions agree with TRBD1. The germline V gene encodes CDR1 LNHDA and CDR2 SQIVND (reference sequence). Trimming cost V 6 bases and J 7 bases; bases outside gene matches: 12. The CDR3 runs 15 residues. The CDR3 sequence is CASSPLGTVYQPQHF. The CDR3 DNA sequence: TGTGCCAGTAGCCCCCTGGGGACAGTTTACCAGCCCCAGCATTTT.

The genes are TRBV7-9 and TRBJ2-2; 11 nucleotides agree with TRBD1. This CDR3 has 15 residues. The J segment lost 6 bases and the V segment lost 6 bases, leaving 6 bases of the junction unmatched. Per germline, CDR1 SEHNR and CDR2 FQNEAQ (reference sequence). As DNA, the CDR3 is TGTGCCAGCAGTAAAGGACAGGGGGCGCCCGGGGAGCTGTTTTTT. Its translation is CASSKGQGAPGELFF. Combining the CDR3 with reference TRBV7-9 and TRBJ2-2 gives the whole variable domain DTGVSQNPRHKITKRGQNVTFRCDPISEHNRLYWYRQTLGQGPEFLTYFQNEAQLEKSRLLSDRFSAERPKGSFSTLEIQRTEQGDSAMYLCASSKGQGAPGELFFGEGSRLTVL.

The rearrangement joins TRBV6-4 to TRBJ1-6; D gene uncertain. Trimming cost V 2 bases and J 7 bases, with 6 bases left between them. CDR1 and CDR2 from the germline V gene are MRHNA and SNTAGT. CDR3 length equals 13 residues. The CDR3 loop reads CASSDRANSPLHF. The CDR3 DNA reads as TGTGCCAGCAGTGACAGAGCCAATTCACCCCTCCACTTT.

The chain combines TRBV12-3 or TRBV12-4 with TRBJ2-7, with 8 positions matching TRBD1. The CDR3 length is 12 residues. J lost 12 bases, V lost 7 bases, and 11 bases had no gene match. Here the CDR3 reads CASTRPGGPPYF. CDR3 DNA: TGTGCCAGCACCAGACCAGGGGGCCCCCCGTACTTC.

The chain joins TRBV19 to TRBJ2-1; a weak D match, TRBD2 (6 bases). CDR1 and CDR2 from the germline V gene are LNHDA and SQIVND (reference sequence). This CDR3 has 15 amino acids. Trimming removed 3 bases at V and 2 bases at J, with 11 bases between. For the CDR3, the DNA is TGTGCCAGTAGTATGACGGGCGGGGCCTACAATGAGCAGTTCTTC. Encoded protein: CASSMTGGAYNEQFF.

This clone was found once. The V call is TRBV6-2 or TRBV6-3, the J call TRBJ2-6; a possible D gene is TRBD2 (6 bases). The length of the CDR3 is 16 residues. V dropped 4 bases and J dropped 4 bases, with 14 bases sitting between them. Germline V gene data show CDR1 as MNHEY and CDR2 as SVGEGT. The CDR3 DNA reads TGTGCCAGCAGTTCACACCCGGGGGTGGGGGCCAACGTCCTGACTTTC. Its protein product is CASSSHPGVGANVLTF.

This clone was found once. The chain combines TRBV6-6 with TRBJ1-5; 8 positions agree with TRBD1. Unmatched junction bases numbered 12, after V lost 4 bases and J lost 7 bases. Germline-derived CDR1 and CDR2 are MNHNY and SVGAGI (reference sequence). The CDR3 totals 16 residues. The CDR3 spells CASSSQGQGRNQPQHF. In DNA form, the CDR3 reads TGTGCCAGCAGTTCCCAAGGACAGGGTAGGAACCAGCCCCAGCATTTT.

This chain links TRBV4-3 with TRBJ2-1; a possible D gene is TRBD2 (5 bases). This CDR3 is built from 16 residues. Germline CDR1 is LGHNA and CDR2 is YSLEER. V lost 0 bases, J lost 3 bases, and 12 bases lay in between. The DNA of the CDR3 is TGCGCCAGCAGCCAAGATCGAGCGGCCCTCTACAATGAGCAGTTCTTC. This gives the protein CASSQDRAALYNEQFF.

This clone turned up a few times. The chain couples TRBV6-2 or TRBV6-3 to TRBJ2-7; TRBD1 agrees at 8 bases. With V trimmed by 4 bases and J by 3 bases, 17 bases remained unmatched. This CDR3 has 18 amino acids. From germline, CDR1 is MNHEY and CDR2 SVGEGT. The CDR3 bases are TGTGCCAGCAGTTCCAGCTTACGGGTCGGGACAGGATTCTACGAGCAGTACTTC. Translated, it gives CASSSSLRVGTGFYEQYF.

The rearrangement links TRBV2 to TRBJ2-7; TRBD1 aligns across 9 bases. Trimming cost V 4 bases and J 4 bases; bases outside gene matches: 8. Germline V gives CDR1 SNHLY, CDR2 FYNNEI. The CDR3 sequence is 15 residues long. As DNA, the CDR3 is TGTGCCAGCAGTGCCCCGGACAGGGGAGGGTACGAGCAGTACTTC. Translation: CASSAPDRGGYEQYF.

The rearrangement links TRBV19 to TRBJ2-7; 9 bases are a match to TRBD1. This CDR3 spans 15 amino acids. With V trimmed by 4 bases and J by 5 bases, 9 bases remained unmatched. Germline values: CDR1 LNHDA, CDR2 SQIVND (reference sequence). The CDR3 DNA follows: TGTGCCAGTAGTACAGCCGGGACAGGGTTCCACGAGCAGTACTTC. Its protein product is CASSTAGTGFHEQYF.

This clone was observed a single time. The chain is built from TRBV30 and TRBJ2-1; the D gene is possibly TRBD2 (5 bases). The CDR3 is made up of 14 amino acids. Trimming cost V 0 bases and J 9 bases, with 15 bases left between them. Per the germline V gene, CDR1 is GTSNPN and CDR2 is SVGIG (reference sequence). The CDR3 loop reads CAWSVPLGSFEQFF. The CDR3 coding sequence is TGTGCCTGGAGTGTACCGCTAGGGAGTTTTGAGCAGTTCTTC.

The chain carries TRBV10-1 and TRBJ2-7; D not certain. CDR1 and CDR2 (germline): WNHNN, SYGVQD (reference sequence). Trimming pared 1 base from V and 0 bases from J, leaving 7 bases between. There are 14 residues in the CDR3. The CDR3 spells CASSELTTSYEQYF. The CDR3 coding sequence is TGCGCCAGCAGTGAGTTAACAACCTCCTACGAGCAGTACTTC.

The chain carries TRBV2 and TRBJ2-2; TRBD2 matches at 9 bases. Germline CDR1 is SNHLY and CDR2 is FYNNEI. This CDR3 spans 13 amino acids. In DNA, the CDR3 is TGTGTATTGGGCGGGAGGGGCACCGGGGAGCTGTTTTTT. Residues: CVLGGRGTGELFF.

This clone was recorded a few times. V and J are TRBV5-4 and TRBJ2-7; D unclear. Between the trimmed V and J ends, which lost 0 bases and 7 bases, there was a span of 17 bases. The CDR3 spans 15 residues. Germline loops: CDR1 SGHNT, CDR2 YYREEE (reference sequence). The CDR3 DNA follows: TGTGCCAGCAGCTTGGGTGAACAAGGCTCCGGGGAGCAGTACTTC. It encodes CASSLGEQGSGEQYF.

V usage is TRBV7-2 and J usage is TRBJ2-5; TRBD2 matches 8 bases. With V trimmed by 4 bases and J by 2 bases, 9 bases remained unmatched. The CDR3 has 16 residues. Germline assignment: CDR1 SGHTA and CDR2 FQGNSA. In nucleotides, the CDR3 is TGTGCCAGCAGCTCCAATGGCGGGGGGCTACAAGAGACCCAGTACTTC. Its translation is CASSSNGGGLQETQYF.

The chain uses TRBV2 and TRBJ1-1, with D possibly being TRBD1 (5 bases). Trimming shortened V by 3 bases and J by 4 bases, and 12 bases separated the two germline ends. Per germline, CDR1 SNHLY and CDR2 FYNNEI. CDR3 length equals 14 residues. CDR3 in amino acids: CASSDQGLGTEAFF. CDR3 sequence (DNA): TGTGCCAGCAGTGATCAGGGTCTCGGCACTGAAGCTTTCTTT.

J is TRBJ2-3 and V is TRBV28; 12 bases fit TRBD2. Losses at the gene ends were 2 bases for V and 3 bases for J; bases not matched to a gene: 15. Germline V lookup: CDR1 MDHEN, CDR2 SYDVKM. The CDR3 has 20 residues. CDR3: CASSLTPPSGRAVLTDTQYF. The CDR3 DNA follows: TGTGCCAGCAGTTTAACCCCCCCTAGCGGGAGGGCTGTTTTGACAGATACGCAGTATTTT. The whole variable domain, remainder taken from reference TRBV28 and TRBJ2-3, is DVKVTQSSRYLVKRTGEKVFLECVQDMDHENMFWYRQDPGLGLRLIYFSYDVKMKEKGDIPEGYSVSREKKERFSLILESASTNQTSMYLCASSLTPPSGRAVLTDTQYFGPGTRLTVL.